The 27 T cell receptor beta chains in this list originate from one sample, sequenced in a study of blood T cell repertoires in COVID-19. The protocol was immunoSEQ multiplex PCR, while the TCRdb copy is restricted to in-frame clones and leaves out a portion. The data contain tens of thousands of clones, 88% of them singletons. Sequenced: peripheral blood. These receptors came from a woman in her 70s with acute or convalescent COVID-19.

This chain joins TRBV7-9 and TRBJ2-1; perhaps TRBD2 as D (5 bases). This CDR3 has 14 residues. Germline V lookup: CDR1 SEHNR, CDR2 FQNEAQ (reference sequence). Trimming took off 4 bases at V and 8 bases at J, with 15 bases between the two ends. This chain's CDR3 is CASSSRTGSHEQFF. The CDR3 nucleotides are TGTGCCAGCAGCTCGAGGACTGGATCGCATGAGCAGTTCTTC. Variable domain in full (rest from reference TRBV7-9 and TRBJ2-1): DTGVSQNPRHKITKRGQNVTFRCDPISEHNRLYWYRQTLGQGPEFLTYFQNEAQLEKSRLLSDRFSAERPKGSFSTLEIQRTEQGDSAMYLCASSSRTGSHEQFFGPGTRLTVL.

This clone was seen only once. V and J are TRBV29-1 and TRBJ2-5, with TRBD2 matching over 8 bases. Germline CDR1 SQVTM, CDR2 ANQGSEA. CDR3 length: 13 residues. The CDR3 spells CSTGGRYQETQYF. The CDR3 coding sequence is TGCAGTACGGGGGGGAGGTACCAAGAGACCCAGTACTTC. The full variable domain, in which reference TRBV29-1 and TRBJ2-5 provide the parts outside the CDR3, is SAVISQKPSRDICQRGTSLTIQCQVDSQVTMMFWYRQQPGQSLTLIATANQGSEATYESGFVIDKFPISRPNLTFSTLTVSNMSPEDSSIYLCSTGGRYQETQYFGPGTRLLVL.

This sequence joins TRBV5-1 and TRBJ2-1, with D perhaps matching TRBD2 (6 bases). The CDR3 totals 13 residues. The germline gives CDR1 SGHRS, CDR2 YFSETQ. Trimming took 4 bases from V and 7 from J, leaving 12 bases between them. In DNA, the CDR3 is TGCGCCAGCAGCCGGGGGTCACAGAATGAGCAGTTCTTC. Residues: CASSRGSQNEQFF.

V gene TRBV6-6 combines with J gene TRBJ1-2, with a tentative D call TRBD1 (6 bases). Germline CDR1 MNHNY, CDR2 SVGAGI (reference sequence). This CDR3 contains 16 residues. The V end lost 2 bases, the J end lost 8 bases, and 21 bases lay between the germline ends. CDR3 bases: TGTGCCAGCAGTTACAACCCAGGGGTCCCGAGTAGGGGCTACACCTTC. Its translation is CASSYNPGVPSRGYTF.

The V call is TRBV5-1, the J call TRBJ2-7; D remains unclear. V lost 0 bases to trimming and J lost 3 bases, with 7 bases between them. This CDR3 spans 13 amino acids. Germline values: CDR1 SGHRS, CDR2 YFSETQ. The CDR3 is CASSLVPVYEQYF. CDR3 in DNA: TGCGCCAGCAGCTTGGTTCCAGTCTACGAGCAGTACTTC. The full variable domain, completed using reference TRBV5-1 and TRBJ2-7, is KAGVTQTPRYLIKTRGQQVTLSCSPISGHRSVSWYQQTPGQGLQFLFEYFSETQRNKGNFPGRFSGRQFSNSRSEMNVSTLELGDSALYLCASSLVPVYEQYFGPGTRLTVT.

The V and J genes are TRBV6-5 and TRBJ2-6; no firm D call. The V and J ends lost 11 bases and 1 base respectively, with 6 bases between them. The CDR3 has 12 amino acids. Germline assignment: CDR1 MNHEY and CDR2 SVGAGI. In DNA form, the CDR3 reads TGTGCCGCCAGGTCTGGGGCCAACGTCCTGACTTTC. Translated: CAARSGANVLTF.

The gene calls are TRBV7-6 and TRBJ1-5; perhaps TRBD1 as D (5 bases). Germline V gives CDR1 SGHVS, CDR2 FNYEAQ. V shed 2 bases and J shed 4 bases, with 6 bases lying between them. The CDR3 is 13 residues long. The CDR3 reads CASSLRGNQPQHF. CDR3 sequence (DNA): TGTGCCAGCAGCTTACGGGGGAATCAGCCCCAGCATTTT.

This chain joins TRBV19 and TRBJ2-1; no clear D gene. Looked up from germline, CDR1 is LNHDA and CDR2 is SQIVND (reference sequence). The CDR3 is 11 amino acids. Trimming left V 2 bases short and J 8 bases short, with 4 bases between. The CDR3 DNA is TGTGCCAGTAGTATAACGGATGAGCAGTTCTTC. It yields the protein CASSITDEQFF.

The chain carries TRBV19 and TRBJ1-3; 8 bases are a match to TRBD1. The germline CDR1 and CDR2 sequences are LNHDA and SQIVND (reference sequence). The CDR3 has 14 residues. J was trimmed by 1 base and V by 4 bases; bases with no gene match: 0. The CDR3 region is CASSNRGSGNTIYF. The CDR3 region has the DNA TGTGCCAGTAGTAACAGGGGGTCTGGAAACACCATATATTTT.

This sequence joins TRBV3-1 (or the pseudogene TRBV3-2) and TRBJ2-1, with 13 bases that match TRBD2. Trimming removed 0 bases from V and 10 bases from J; junction bases left unmatched: 12. The germline gives CDR1 LGHDT, CDR2 YNNKEL (reference sequence). The CDR3 has 18 residues. The CDR3 loop is CASSQDLSRTSGGGEQFF. The CDR3 bases are TGTGCCAGCAGCCAAGACTTAAGCAGGACTAGCGGGGGCGGAGAGCAGTTCTTC.

This sequence joins TRBV24-1 and TRBJ1-2; TRBD1 matches 9 bases. The germline V gene encodes CDR1 KGHDR and CDR2 SFDVKD. V lost 7 bases, J lost 8 bases, and 7 bases stayed unmatched. This CDR3 has 13 residues. CDR3 amino acids: CATSRDREWGYTF. The CDR3 DNA reads as TGTGCCACCAGCCGGGACAGGGAGTGGGGCTACACCTTC.

The chain employs TRBV6-5 and TRBJ1-1; 9 bases are a match to TRBD1. V gave up 5 bases and J gave up 1 base; unmatched junction bases: 2. Germline lookup yields CDR1 MNHEY and CDR2 SVGAGI. The CDR3 is made up of 14 amino acids. CDR3 amino acids: CASSTDRGNTEAFF. CDR3 DNA: TGTGCCAGCAGTACGGACAGGGGGAACACTGAAGCTTTCTTT.

The V gene is TRBV6-6, the J gene TRBJ1-2; a weak D match, TRBD1 (5 bases). Germline assignment: CDR1 MNHNY and CDR2 SVGAGI (reference sequence). The V and J ends lost 6 bases and 3 bases respectively, with 11 bases between them. This CDR3 has 13 amino acids. CDR3 region: CASRPRDYYGYTF. The CDR3 DNA reads as TGTGCCAGCAGGCCGAGGGACTACTATGGCTACACCTTC.

This chain uses TRBV5-4 with TRBJ1-1; tentative D call: TRBD1 (5 bases). The CDR3 contains 14 residues. Trimming removed 0 bases at V and 4 bases at J, with 10 bases between. Germline CDR1 is SGHNT and CDR2 is YYREEE (reference sequence). The DNA for the CDR3 is TGTGCCAGCAGCTTGGAGGAGGGACCCACTGAAGCTTTCTTT. Protein: CASSLEEGPTEAFF.

The genes are TRBV19 and TRBJ2-5; 11 bases agree with TRBD2. The CDR3 sequence is 15 residues long. CDR1 is LNHDA, CDR2 SQIVND, per germline (reference sequence). With 3 bases clipped from V and 5 bases from J, the junction kept 5 bases outside the gene matches. The CDR3 region has the DNA TGTGCCAGTAGTATTGTAGCGGGAGGGCCTGAGACCCAGTACTTC. Protein product: CASSIVAGGPETQYF. The full variable domain, in which reference TRBV19 and TRBJ2-5 provide the parts outside the CDR3, is DGGITQSPKYLFRKEGQNVTLSCEQNLNHDAMYWYRQDPGQGLRLIYYSQIVNDFQKGDIAEGYSVSREKKESFPLTVTSAQKNPTAFYLCASSIVAGGPETQYFGPGTRLLVL.

This clone was observed once. The chain has TRBV10-1 and TRBJ2-3; 7 bases match TRBD1. J gave up 3 bases and V 5 bases, and 5 bases lay outside the gene matches. Germline lookup yields CDR1 WNHNN and CDR2 SYGVQD (reference sequence). The CDR3 is 14 amino acids. The CDR3 DNA follows: TGCGCCAGCAGTTTTGCAGGGGGAACAGATACGCAGTATTTT. This gives the protein CASSFAGGTDTQYF.

The gene calls are TRBV11-3 and TRBJ2-3; 8 bases are a match to TRBD2. Germline V gives CDR1 SGHNT, CDR2 YENEEA. This CDR3 spans 18 amino acids. V was pared by 5 bases and J by 3 bases, with 16 bases of the junction left unmatched. CDR3 coding DNA: TGTGCCAGCAGCCCCCGGCGGTTCTGGCGGGAGGTGACAGATACGCAGTATTTT. Protein: CASSPRRFWREVTDTQYF.

J is TRBJ2-7 and V is TRBV28; D not resolved. The CDR3 runs to 16 residues. Germline values: CDR1 MDHEN, CDR2 SYDVKM. V was pared by 3 bases and J by 3 bases, with 18 bases between. CDR3 residues: CASSFLSPRQNYEQYF. CDR3 coding DNA: TGTGCCAGCAGTTTCTTAAGTCCGAGACAAAACTACGAGCAGTACTTC.

This clone was picked up a small number of times. The V gene is TRBV27, the J gene TRBJ1-6; maybe TRBD1 (6 bases). V lost 0 bases and J lost 7, with 13 bases in between. CDR3 length: 16 residues. CDR1 is MNHEY and CDR2 is SMNVEV in the germline V gene (reference sequence). The CDR3 is CASSLSWDINNSPLHF. The CDR3 DNA sequence: TGTGCCAGCAGTTTATCGTGGGACATTAACAATTCACCCCTCCACTTT.

The genes are TRBV6-2 or TRBV6-3 and TRBJ2-7, with 7 positions matching TRBD1. CDR1 is MNHEY, CDR2 SVGEGT, per germline. V was pared by 6 bases and J by 6 bases, with 8 bases of the junction left unmatched. The length of the CDR3 is 13 residues. CDR3 bases: TGTGCCAGCAGCTATCTCCGACAGGGCGAGCAGTACTTC. It encodes CASSYLRQGEQYF.

The chain recombines TRBV6-5 with TRBJ2-2, with D unresolved. The V gene lost 2 bases and the J gene lost 6 bases, with 4 bases spanning the gap. Germline-derived CDR1 and CDR2 are MNHEY and SVGAGI. This CDR3 has 12 amino acids. The CDR3 DNA follows: TGTGCCAGCAGTTACGTCTCCGGGGAGCTGTTTTTT. The encoded protein is CASSYVSGELFF.

This chain links TRBV5-1 with TRBJ1-3; perhaps TRBD1 as D (5 bases). This CDR3 comprises 15 residues. CDR1 SGHRS and CDR2 YFSETQ come from the germline V gene. Trimming removed 3 bases at V and 0 bases at J, with 10 bases between. The CDR3 protein is CASSSTGDSGNTIYF. The CDR3 DNA sequence: TGCGCCAGCAGCTCGACGGGGGACTCTGGAAACACCATATATTTT.

This chain links TRBV28 with TRBJ2-7; 12 nucleotides align to TRBD2. After removal of 2 bases from V and 5 bases from J, the junction contained 7 bases not matched to a gene. The V gene's germline CDR1 is MDHEN and CDR2 SYDVKM. The CDR3 consists of 16 residues. CDR3 DNA: TGTGCCAGCAGTTTAGGGCTAGCGGGAGGGTCCCACGAGCAGTACTTC. It codes for CASSLGLAGGSHEQYF.

The genes are TRBV5-4 and TRBJ2-1; 10 positions match TRBD2. Per germline, CDR1 SGHNT and CDR2 YYREEE (reference sequence). J lost 3 bases, V lost 6 bases, and 3 bases had no gene match. The CDR3 totals 14 residues. CDR3 DNA: TGTGCCAGCACCCGGACTAGCGGCTACAATGAGCAGTTCTTC. It encodes CASTRTSGYNEQFF.

The chain carries TRBV28 and TRBJ1-5, with D possibly matching TRBD1 (6 bases). Trimming removed 6 bases from V and 3 bases from J, with 9 bases in between. Germline V gene sequence: CDR1 MDHEN, CDR2 SYDVKM. The CDR3 spans 13 residues. In DNA form, the CDR3 reads TGTGCCAGCAGAGGACAGCCCAATCAGCCCCAGCATTTT. Protein sequence: CASRGQPNQPQHF.

The genes are TRBV13 and TRBJ2-7, with a possible D match to TRBD1 (5 bases). Germline CDR1 PRHDT, CDR2 FYEKMQ (reference sequence). V gave up 3 bases and J gave up 12 bases, with 15 bases separating them. The CDR3 is 12 amino acids. The CDR3 sequence: CASSLQGRSLYF. For the CDR3, the DNA is TGTGCCAGCAGCTTGCAGGGTCGAAGTTTGTACTTC.

The chain employs TRBV15 and TRBJ2-1; the D is unclear. V lost 7 bases and J 7 bases, leaving 20 bases between the germline ends. There are 15 residues in the CDR3. Germline CDR1 reads LNHNV; CDR2 reads YYDKDF (reference sequence). The CDR3 bases are TGTGCCACCAAACCGGCGGTGGCAAGTGAGAATGAGCAGTTCTTC. This gives the protein CATKPAVASENEQFF.